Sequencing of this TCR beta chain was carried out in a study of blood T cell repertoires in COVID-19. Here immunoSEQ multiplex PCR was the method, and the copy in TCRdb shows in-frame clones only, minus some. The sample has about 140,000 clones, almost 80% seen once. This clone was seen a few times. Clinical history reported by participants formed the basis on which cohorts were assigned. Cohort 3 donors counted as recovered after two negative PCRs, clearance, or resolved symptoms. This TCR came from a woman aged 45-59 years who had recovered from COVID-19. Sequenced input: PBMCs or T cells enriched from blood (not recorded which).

Here the CDR3 DNA reads TGTGCCACCAGTGACCAGGACAGGGGCCACCACAATGAGCAGTTCTTC. It yields the protein CATSDQDRGHHNEQFF. The V and J genes are TRBV24-1 and TRBJ2-1; TRBD1 matches 9 bases. Trimming took 4 bases from V and 5 from J; bases not matched to a gene: 8. CDR3 length equals 16 residues. CDR1 is KGHDR and CDR2 is SFDVKD in the germline V gene.